These 7 T cell receptor beta chains share one sample of origin, sequenced in a study of T cell changes during pregnancy in multiple sclerosis. Method: immunoSEQ multiplex PCR; TCRdb's copy keeps in-frame clones and lacks some. The profile shows 40,000 to 50,000 clones, 90% to 95% of them singletons. The sample was CD8+ T cells from peripheral blood mononuclear cells, taken in the third trimester of pregnancy. Receptor source: a female donor with multiple sclerosis, enrolled in a pregnancy study.

To note about this clone: It is likely a read error, because the conserved phenylalanine at the end of the CDR3 is missing. The rearrangement links TRBV5-1 to TRBJ2-7; 8 bases agree with TRBD1. V lost 3 bases to trimming and J lost 2 bases; unmatched junction nucleotides: 4. Germline CDR1 is SGHRS and CDR2 is YFSETQ. There are 14 residues in the CDR3. CDR3 amino acids: CASSSLQGAYEQYL. The CDR3 DNA is TGCGCCAGCAGCTCCCTACAGGGGGCCTACGAGCAGTACCTC.

V gene TRBV6-1 combines with J gene TRBJ2-1; tentatively, D is TRBD2 (6 bases). The V gene lost 2 bases and the J gene lost 6 bases, with 20 bases spanning the gap. The CDR3 spans 17 residues. The V gene's germline CDR1 is MNHNS and CDR2 SASEGT. CDR3 amino acids: CASSESPGGDLGNEQFF. Here the CDR3 DNA reads TGTGCCAGCAGTGAATCCCCTGGAGGGGATTTGGGCAATGAGCAGTTCTTC.

V usage is TRBV27 and J usage is TRBJ1-1, with 8 bases matching TRBD1. CDR1 MNHEY and CDR2 SMNVEV come from the germline V gene (reference sequence). V gave up 5 bases and J gave up 5 bases; unmatched junction bases: 4. The CDR3 runs 13 residues. The DNA for the CDR3 is TGTGCCAGCAGTCAGGGGGCTGAGACTGAAGCTTTCTTT. Amino acids: CASSQGAETEAFF.

The chain couples TRBV27 to TRBJ2-7; D remains unclear. Germline assignment: CDR1 MNHEY and CDR2 SMNVEV (reference sequence). The CDR3 spans 15 residues. The V end lost 3 bases, the J end lost 0 bases, and 12 bases lay between the germline ends. CDR3: CASSFSDADSYEQYF. Here the CDR3 DNA reads TGTGCCAGCAGTTTTTCCGACGCGGACTCCTACGAGCAGTACTTC.

The chain recombines TRBV27 with TRBJ2-2, with 7 bases aligning to TRBD1. The V segment lost 1 base and the J segment 8 bases; nucleotides outside the gene matches: 7. The CDR3 runs 15 residues. Germline V gene lookup returns CDR1 MNHEY and CDR2 SMNVEV (reference sequence). CDR3 nucleotides: TGTGCCAGCAGTTTATTGGCAGGGGGTAGGGGGGAGCTGTTTTTT. The encoded protein is CASSLLAGGRGELFF.

The rearrangement joins TRBV9 to TRBJ2-2; 13 bases are a match to TRBD2. Germline CDR1 is SGDLS and CDR2 is YYNGEE. There are 18 residues in the CDR3. Trimming at V came to 4 bases and at J to 4 bases, leaving 10 bases not matched to a gene. The CDR3 here is CASSNPRRLAGGTGELFF. The CDR3, as DNA: TGTGCCAGCAGCAACCCCCGTAGACTAGCGGGGGGCACCGGGGAGCTGTTTTTT.

The V and J genes are TRBV5-6 and TRBJ2-7; unclear D gene. Trimming shortened V by 0 bases and J by 7 bases, and 5 bases separated the two germline ends. From germline, CDR1 is SGHDT and CDR2 YYEEEE. The CDR3 extends over 11 amino acids. The DNA of the CDR3 is TGTGCCAGCAGCTTGGAACGGGAGCAGTACTTC. This encodes CASSLEREQYF.